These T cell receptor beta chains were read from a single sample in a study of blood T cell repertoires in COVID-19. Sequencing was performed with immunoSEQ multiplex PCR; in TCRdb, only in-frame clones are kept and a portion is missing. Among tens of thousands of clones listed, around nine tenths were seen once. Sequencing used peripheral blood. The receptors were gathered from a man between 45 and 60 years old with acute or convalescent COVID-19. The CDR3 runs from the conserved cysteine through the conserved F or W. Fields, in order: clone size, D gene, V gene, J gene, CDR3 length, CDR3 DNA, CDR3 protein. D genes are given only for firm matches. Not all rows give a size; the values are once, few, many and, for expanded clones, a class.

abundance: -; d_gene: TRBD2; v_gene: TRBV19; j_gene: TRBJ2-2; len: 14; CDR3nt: TGTGCCAGTTGGGAGCGGGGGGGCTCCGGGGAGCTGTTTTTT; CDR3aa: CASWERGGSGELFF
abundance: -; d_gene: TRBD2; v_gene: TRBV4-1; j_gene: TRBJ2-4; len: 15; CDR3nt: TGCGCCAGCAGCCAATCCGGGACTAGCGGGTCCCGCTTCTACTTC; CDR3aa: CASSQSGTSGSRFYF
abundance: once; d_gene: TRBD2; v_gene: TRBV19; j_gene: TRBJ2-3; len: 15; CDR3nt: TGTGCCAGTAGTATATGGGCAGCGGGGCCAGATACGCAGTATTTT; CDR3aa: CASSIWAAGPDTQYF
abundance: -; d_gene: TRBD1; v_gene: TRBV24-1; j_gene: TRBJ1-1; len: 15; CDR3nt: TGTGCCACCAGTGCCACGACAGGGGGGGGCACTGAAGCTTTCTTT; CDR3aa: CATSATTGGGTEAFF
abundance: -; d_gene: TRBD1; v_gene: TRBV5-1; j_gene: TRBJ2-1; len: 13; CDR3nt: TGCGCCAGCATCCGGGACAGGGGGAATGAGCAGTTCTTC; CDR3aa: CASIRDRGNEQFF
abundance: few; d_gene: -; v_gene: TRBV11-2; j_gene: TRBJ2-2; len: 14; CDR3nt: TGTGCCGGTCGGACAGCTAGGAACACCGGGGAGCTGTTTTTT; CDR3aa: CAGRTARNTGELFF
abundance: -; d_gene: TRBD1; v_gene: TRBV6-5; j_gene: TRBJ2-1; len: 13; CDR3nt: TGTGCCAGCAGCTCGACAGGGTTGGATGAGCAGTTCTTC; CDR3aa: CASSSTGLDEQFF
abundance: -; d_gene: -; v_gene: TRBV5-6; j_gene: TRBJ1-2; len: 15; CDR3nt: TGTGCCAGCAGCTTGGTAGTGGCCAGCGTATATGGCTACACCTTC; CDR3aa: CASSLVVASVYGYTF
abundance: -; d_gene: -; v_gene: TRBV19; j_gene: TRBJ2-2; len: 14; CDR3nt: TGTGCCAGTAGTATACAGGACAGTCCCGGGGAGCTGTTTTTT; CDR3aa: CASSIQDSPGELFF
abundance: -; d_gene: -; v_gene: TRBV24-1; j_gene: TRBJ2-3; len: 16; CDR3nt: TGTGCCACCAGTGATTCGGGCGCAGGGGACACAGATACGCAGTATTTT; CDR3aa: CATSDSGAGDTDTQYF
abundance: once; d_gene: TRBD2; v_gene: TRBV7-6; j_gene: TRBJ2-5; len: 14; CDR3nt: TGTGCCAGCAGCTTAGGGGGGGGACAAGAGACCCAGTACTTC; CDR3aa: CASSLGGGQETQYF
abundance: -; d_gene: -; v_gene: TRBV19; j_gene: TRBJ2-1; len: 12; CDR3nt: TGTGCCAGTAGGAGACAGGACAATGAGCAGTTCTTC; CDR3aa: CASRRQDNEQFF
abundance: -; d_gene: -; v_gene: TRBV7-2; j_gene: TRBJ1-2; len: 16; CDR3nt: TGTGCCAGCAGCTTAGCGAGAGGAGCAGCTAACTATGGCTACACCTTC; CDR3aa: CASSLARGAANYGYTF
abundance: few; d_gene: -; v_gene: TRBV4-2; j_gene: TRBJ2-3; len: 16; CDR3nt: TGTGCCAGCAGCCAGAGACGACTAGGCAATACAGATACGCAGTATTTT; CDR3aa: CASSQRRLGNTDTQYF
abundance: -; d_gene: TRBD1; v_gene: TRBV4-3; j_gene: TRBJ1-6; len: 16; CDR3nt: TGCGCCAGCAGCCAAGATCGGGGACAGGTGAATTCACCCCTCCACTTT; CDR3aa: CASSQDRGQVNSPLHF
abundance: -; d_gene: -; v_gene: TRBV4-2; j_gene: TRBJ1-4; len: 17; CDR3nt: TGTGCCAGCAGCCAAGACGGCACAGACGCAACTAATGAAAAACTGTTTTTT; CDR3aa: CASSQDGTDATNEKLFF
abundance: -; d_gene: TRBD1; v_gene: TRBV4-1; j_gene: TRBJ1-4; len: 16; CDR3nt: TGCGCCAGCAGCCCCCCCGGACAGGGAGGGTTTGAAAAACTGTTTTTT; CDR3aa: CASSPPGQGGFEKLFF
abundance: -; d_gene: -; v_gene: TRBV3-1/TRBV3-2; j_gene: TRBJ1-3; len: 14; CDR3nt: TGTGCCAGCAGCCAAGACCGCAGGGGAAACACCATATATTTT; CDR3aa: CASSQDRRGNTIYF
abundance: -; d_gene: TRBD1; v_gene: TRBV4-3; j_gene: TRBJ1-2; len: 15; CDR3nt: TGCGCCAGCAGCCGCTACAGGGGGGAGGCCTATGGCTACACCTTC; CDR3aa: CASSRYRGEAYGYTF
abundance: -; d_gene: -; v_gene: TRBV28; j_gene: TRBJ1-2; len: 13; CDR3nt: TGTGCCAGCAGTCTAGCCGCTAACTATGGCTACACCTTC; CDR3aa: CASSLAANYGYTF
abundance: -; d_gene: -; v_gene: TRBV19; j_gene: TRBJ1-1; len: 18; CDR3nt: TGTGCCAGTAGCTTAACTCCGGGCCTTTATCAGGGAAGCACTGAAGCTTTCTTT; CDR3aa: CASSLTPGLYQGSTEAFF
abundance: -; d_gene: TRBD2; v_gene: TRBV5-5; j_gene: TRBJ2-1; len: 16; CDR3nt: TGTGCCAGCAGCTTGATTGCGGGGGGGTTTTACAATGAGCAGTTCTTC; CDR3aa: CASSLIAGGFYNEQFF
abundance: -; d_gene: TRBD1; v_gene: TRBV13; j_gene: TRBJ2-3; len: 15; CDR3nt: TGTGCCAGCAGCTTAGACAGGGGTAGCACAGATACGCAGTATTTT; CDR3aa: CASSLDRGSTDTQYF
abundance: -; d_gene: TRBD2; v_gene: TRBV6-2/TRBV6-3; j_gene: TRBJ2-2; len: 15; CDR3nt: TGTGCCAGCAGTTTTGGCGGGGGGGCGGACGGGGAGCTGTTTTTT; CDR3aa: CASSFGGGADGELFF
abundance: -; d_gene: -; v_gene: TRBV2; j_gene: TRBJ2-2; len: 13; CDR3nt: TGTGCCAGCAAGGGACTTAACGCCGGGGAGCTGTTTTTT; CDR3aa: CASKGLNAGELFF
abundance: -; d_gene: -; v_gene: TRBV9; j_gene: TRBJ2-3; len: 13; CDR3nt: TGTGCCAGCAGCGCCTTGACAGCAGATACGCAGTATTTT; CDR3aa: CASSALTADTQYF
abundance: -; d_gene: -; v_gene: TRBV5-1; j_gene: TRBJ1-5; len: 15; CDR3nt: TGCGCCAGCAGCCCCAACCCGCAGATAAATCAGCCCCAGCATTTT; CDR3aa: CASSPNPQINQPQHF
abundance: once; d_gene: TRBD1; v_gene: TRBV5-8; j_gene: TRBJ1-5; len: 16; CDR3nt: TGTGCCAGCAGCTTCCGGGACAGAAGTAGCAATCAGCCCCAGCATTTT; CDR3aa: CASSFRDRSSNQPQHF
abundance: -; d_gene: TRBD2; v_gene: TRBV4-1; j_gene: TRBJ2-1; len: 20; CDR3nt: TGCGCCAGCAGCCAAGAATGGTGGACTAGCGACGTTTTGGGGAACAATGAGCAGTTCTTC; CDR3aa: CASSQEWWTSDVLGNNEQFF
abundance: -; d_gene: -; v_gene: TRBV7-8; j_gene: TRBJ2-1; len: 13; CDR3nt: TGTGCCAGCAGAGAGAGCTCCTACAATGAGCAGTTCTTC; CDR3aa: CASRESSYNEQFF
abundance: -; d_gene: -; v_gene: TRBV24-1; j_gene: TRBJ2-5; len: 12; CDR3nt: TGTGCCACCAGTGATTTGGGCGAGACCCAGTACTTC; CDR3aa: CATSDLGETQYF
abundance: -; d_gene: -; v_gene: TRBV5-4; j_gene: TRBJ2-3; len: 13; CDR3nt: TGTGCCAGCAGCTTGGCCGGAGTGGATACGCAGTATTTT; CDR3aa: CASSLAGVDTQYF
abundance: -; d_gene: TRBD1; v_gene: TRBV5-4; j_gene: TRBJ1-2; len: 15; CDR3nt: TGTGCCAGCAGCTTGGATACAAGGACAGGTGGTGGCTACACCTTC; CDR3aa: CASSLDTRTGGGYTF
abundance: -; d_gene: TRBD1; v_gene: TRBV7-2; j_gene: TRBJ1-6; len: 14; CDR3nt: TGTGCCAGCAGCACAATCAGGGGGCGTGTACGGGTCCACTTT; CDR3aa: CASSTIRGRVRVHF
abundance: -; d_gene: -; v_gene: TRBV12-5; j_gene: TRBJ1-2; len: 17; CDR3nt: TGTGCTAGTGGTTTGGTACCCGGACTAGGGGCTAACTATGGCTACACCTTC; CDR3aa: CASGLVPGLGANYGYTF